This T cell receptor beta chain was documented in a study of blood T cell repertoires in COVID-19. Across the whole study: COVID-19 samples collected from the United States, Italy and Spain covered acute and convalescent phases. From T cells, B-cell-depleted T cells, or PBMCs came the material, which was cDNA or gDNA.

Original methodology: Using reference gene primer amplification, nucleated cell counts were estimated. Only in-frame clones appear in the TCRdb table, and some are missing; sequencing was by immunoSEQ multiplex PCR. The D gene and trimming were derived from the DNA, and the V and J assignments and clone size from that table. The table records roughly 130,000 clones, roughly four fifths of them present only once. The junction had 13 bases not matched to a gene; V was cut back by 4 bases and J by 7 bases. The CDR3 is made up of 16 amino acids. Germline V gives CDR1 LNHDA, CDR2 SQIVND (reference sequence).

The TCR comes from a woman in her 50s with acute or convalescent COVID-19. The chain joins TRBV19 to TRBJ1-5, with TRBD1 matching 7 bases. The sample taken for sequencing was peripheral blood. The CDR3 DNA reads as TGTGCCAGTAGTAATCTTGGTGACGACAGGGACCAGCCCCAGCATTTT. Translated: CASSNLGDDRDQPQHF.